This T cell receptor beta chain was recovered during a study of blood T cell repertoires in COVID-19. For the study at large: There were acute and convalescent COVID-19 samples, and they came from the United States, Italy and Spain. PBMCs, B-cell-depleted T cells, or T cells were the source of the cDNA or gDNA that made up the material.

In the original analysis: The assay estimated nucleated cells by amplifying reference gene primers. TCRdb keeps only in-frame clones here, not all; method: immunoSEQ multiplex PCR. V and J calls and clone size are those listed in that table; D and trimming were worked out from the DNA. Counted here are 200,000 to 300,000 clones, approximately 84% occurring once; the ten biggest clones make up roughly 4%. CDR3 length: 18 residues. Germline lookup yields CDR1 SGHVS and CDR2 FQNEAQ. Trimming removed 1 base from V and 0 bases from J; junction bases left unmatched: 4. Sequenced input: peripheral blood. The V gene is TRBV7-8, the J gene TRBJ2-2; 11 bases agree with TRBD2. The TCR was taken from a man between 45 and 60 years old with acute or convalescent COVID-19. CDR3 amino acids: CASSLVLAGGPNTGELFF. CDR3 DNA sequence: TGTGCCAGCAGCTTAGTCCTAGCGGGGGGTCCGAACACCGGGGAGCTGTTTTTT.